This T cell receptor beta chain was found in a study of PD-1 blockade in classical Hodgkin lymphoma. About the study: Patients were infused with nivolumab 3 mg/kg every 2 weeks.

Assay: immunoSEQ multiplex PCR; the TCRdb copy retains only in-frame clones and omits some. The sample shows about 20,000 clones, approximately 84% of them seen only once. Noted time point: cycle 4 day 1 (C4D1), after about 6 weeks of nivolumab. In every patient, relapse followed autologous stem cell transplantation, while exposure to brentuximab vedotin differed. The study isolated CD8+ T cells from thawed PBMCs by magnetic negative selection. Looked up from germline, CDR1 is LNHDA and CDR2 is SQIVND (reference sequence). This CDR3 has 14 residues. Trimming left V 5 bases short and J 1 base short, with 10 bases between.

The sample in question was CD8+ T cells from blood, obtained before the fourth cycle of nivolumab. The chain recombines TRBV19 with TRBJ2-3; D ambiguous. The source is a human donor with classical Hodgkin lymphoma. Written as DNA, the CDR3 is TGTGCCAGTAGTCTACCGACTGGCACAGATACGCAGTATTTT. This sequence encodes CASSLPTGTDTQYF.